The 21 T cell receptor beta chains given below trace back to one sample, sequenced in a study of Ad26.COV2.S vaccination and SARS-CoV-2 variants. Clones were read by immunoSEQ multiplex PCR, and TCRdb kept only the in-frame ones, dropping some. The sample includes around 350,000 clones, about 90% of them seen just once. Sample: peripheral blood, taken after recovery from COVID-19. The receptors derive from a human donor who had recovered from COVID-19.

The chain combines TRBV3-1 (or the pseudogene TRBV3-2) with TRBJ1-2, with TRBD1 matching 7 bases. This CDR3 is built from 15 residues. Germline CDR1 LGHDT, CDR2 YNNKEL (reference sequence). V dropped 0 bases and J dropped 9; count of bases not matched to a gene: 10. CDR3 residues: CASSQDIVKGASYTF. The CDR3 coding sequence is TGTGCCAGCAGCCAAGATATAGTTAAGGGGGCGAGCTACACCTTC.

The V call is TRBV27, the J call TRBJ2-3, with a tentative D call TRBD1 (6 bases). This CDR3 spans 16 amino acids. Germline V gives CDR1 MNHEY, CDR2 SMNVEV (reference sequence). V was trimmed by 5 bases and J by 0 bases, leaving 15 bases between them. The CDR3 spells CASSTRTGLSTDTQYF. The CDR3 DNA is TGTGCCAGCAGTACACGAACAGGGCTTAGCACAGATACGCAGTATTTT.

This clone occurred once. The chain is built from TRBV5-6 and TRBJ2-3; D unresolved. The CDR3 runs to 17 residues. Germline assignment: CDR1 SGHDT and CDR2 YYEEEE. V shed 3 bases and J shed 0 bases, with 17 bases lying between them. CDR3 amino acids: CASSWERQESSTDTQYF. DNA of the CDR3: TGTGCCAGCAGCTGGGAACGGCAGGAGTCTAGCACAGATACGCAGTATTTT. The full variable domain, completed using reference TRBV5-6 and TRBJ2-3, is DAGVTQSPTHLIKTRGQQVTLRCSPKSGHDTVSWYQQALGQGPQFIFQYYEEEERQRGNFPDRFSGHQFPNYSSELNVNALLLGDSALYLCASSWERQESSTDTQYFGPGTRLTVL.

The genes are TRBV6-5 and TRBJ1-3; D ambiguous. V shed 0 bases and J shed 4 bases, with 7 bases lying between them. This CDR3 is 14 amino acids long. Germline V gives CDR1 MNHEY, CDR2 SVGAGI. CDR3 amino acids: CASSYSITGNTIYF. The CDR3, as DNA: TGTGCCAGCAGTTACTCGATAACGGGAAACACCATATATTTT.

This sequence joins TRBV4-3 and TRBJ1-4, with 7 bases identical to TRBD1. The junction had 13 bases not matched to a gene; V was cut back by 0 bases and J by 6 bases. The germline V gene has CDR1 LGHNA and CDR2 YSLEER. The CDR3 is made up of 18 amino acids. The CDR3 coding sequence is TGCGCCAGCAGCCAAGACCTTTTACCGGGACAGCCCCATGAAAAACTGTTTTTT. Its translation: CASSQDLLPGQPHEKLFF.

The chain uses TRBV14 and TRBJ1-2, with D possibly being TRBD1 (6 bases). This CDR3 contains 15 residues. Trimming pared 4 bases from V and 7 bases from J, leaving 19 bases between. Germline V gene data show CDR1 as SGHDN and CDR2 as FVKESK. The CDR3 DNA is TGTGCCAGCAGCCGTCGGATGACAGGCAGCGGTGGCTACACCTTC. Its translation is CASSRRMTGSGGYTF.

V and J are TRBV7-9 and TRBJ1-6; TRBD1 aligns across 7 bases. After removal of 1 base from V and 0 bases from J, the junction contained 6 bases not matched to a gene. Germline CDR1 is SEHNR and CDR2 is FQNEAQ (reference sequence). CDR3 length: 18 residues. In DNA form, the CDR3 reads TGTGCCAGCAGCTTAGTAGGGACAGCAAGCTCCTATAATTCACCCCTCCACTTT. This sequence encodes CASSLVGTASSYNSPLHF.

The gene calls are TRBV9 and TRBJ2-7; D unresolved. Between the trimmed V and J ends, which lost 0 bases and 2 bases, there was a span of 6 bases. The CDR3 is made up of 13 amino acids. CDR1 SGDLS and CDR2 YYNGEE come from the germline V gene. The CDR3: CASSVGLTYEQYF. The CDR3 nucleotides read TGTGCCAGCAGCGTAGGACTGACCTACGAGCAGTACTTC.

V gene TRBV27 combines with J gene TRBJ1-1, with 11 nucleotides matching TRBD1. This CDR3 is 11 amino acids long. The germline CDR1 and CDR2 sequences are MNHEY and SMNVEV (reference sequence). The junction had 4 bases not matched to a gene; V was cut back by 8 bases and J by 11 bases. CDR3 nucleotides: TGTGCCAGCGGACAGGGGGCCCGGGCTTTCTTT. Its translation is CASGQGARAFF.

This sequence joins TRBV13 and TRBJ1-2; no reliable D call. CDR1 is PRHDT and CDR2 is FYEKMQ in the germline V gene (reference sequence). This CDR3 contains 15 residues. V shed 5 bases and J shed 0 bases, with 13 bases lying between them. CDR3: CASSPGRNPNYGYTF. DNA for the CDR3: TGTGCCAGCAGCCCCGGACGGAATCCTAACTATGGCTACACCTTC. Full variable domain (remainder filled in from reference TRBV13 and TRBJ1-2): AAGVIQSPRHLIKEKRETATLKCYPIPRHDTVYWYQQGPGQDPQFLISFYEKMQSDKGSIPDRFSAQQFSDYHSELNMSSLELGDSALYFCASSPGRNPNYGYTFGSGTRLTVV.

The chain joins TRBV7-6 to TRBJ2-3; 9 nucleotides agree with TRBD2. Germline lookup yields CDR1 SGHVS and CDR2 FNYEAQ. The CDR3 sequence is 16 residues long. Trimming took 1 base from V and 2 from J; bases not matched to a gene: 4. This chain's CDR3 is CASSLGLAVTTDTQYF. The CDR3 nucleotides read TGTGCCAGCAGCTTAGGACTAGCGGTTACCACAGATACGCAGTATTTT.

In regard to this clone: This CDR3 is also generated by other DNA sequences in the sample. The chain carries TRBV19 and TRBJ1-1; D unclear. V was trimmed by 6 bases and J by 1 base, leaving 6 bases between them. The CDR3 sequence is 12 residues long. Germline loops: CDR1 LNHDA, CDR2 SQIVND (reference sequence). CDR3 residues: CASRDPNTEAFF. For the CDR3, the DNA is TGTGCCAGTAGAGATCCGAACACTGAAGCTTTCTTT.

The chain combines TRBV27 with TRBJ1-5; 9 nucleotides line up with TRBD1. CDR3 length: 16 amino acids. V was clipped by 5 bases and J by 4 bases; unmatched bases: 9. Germline-derived CDR1 and CDR2 are MNHEY and SMNVEV (reference sequence). The CDR3 bases are TGTGCCAGCAGTCCCCTTCAAGGACAGGGGAATCAGCCCCAGCATTTT. This sequence encodes CASSPLQGQGNQPQHF.

The rearrangement uses TRBV5-1 and TRBJ1-5, with TRBD1 matching 8 bases. Unmatched junction bases numbered 9, after V lost 6 bases and J lost 7 bases. CDR3 length: 14 amino acids. Germline-derived CDR1 and CDR2 are SGHRS and YFSETQ. CDR3 sequence reads: CASNKGQGEQPQHF. CDR3 nucleotide sequence: TGCGCCAGCAACAAAGGACAGGGTGAACAGCCCCAGCATTTT.

This chain links TRBV27 with TRBJ2-2, with D uncertain. The ends were cut back, 5 bases at V and 8 bases at J, with 9 bases in the middle. Germline CDR1 reads MNHEY; CDR2 reads SMNVEV (reference sequence). This CDR3 is built from 12 residues. The CDR3 coding sequence is TGTGCCAGCAGTCGGACCGGAGGGGAGCTGTTTTTT. The encoded protein is CASSRTGGELFF.

The J gene is TRBJ2-3, the V gene TRBV6-5, with D perhaps given as TRBD1 or TRBD2 (5 bases each). Deletions cut 10 bases from V and 3 bases from J, with 14 bases between. The CDR3 loop spans 13 amino acids. Germline values: CDR1 MNHEY, CDR2 SVGAGI. CDR3 nucleotide sequence: TGTGCCATCTCTAGGGGAGCGACAGATACGCAGTATTTT. This translates into CAISRGATDTQYF.

The chain couples TRBV19 to TRBJ2-5; D might be TRBD1 (5 bases). The germline V gene encodes CDR1 LNHDA and CDR2 SQIVND (reference sequence). The germline V and J ends were trimmed by 4 bases and 3 bases, with 18 bases remaining between them. The CDR3 loop spans 16 amino acids. The CDR3 nucleotides read TGTGCCAGTAGTACCCTGACAGCCAGGAATAAAGAGACCCAGTACTTC. It specifies CASSTLTARNKETQYF.

The rearrangement uses TRBV3-1 (or the pseudogene TRBV3-2) and TRBJ2-3; tentative D call: TRBD1 (5 bases). Germline-derived CDR1 and CDR2 are LGHDT and YNNKEL (reference sequence). The CDR3 sequence is 15 residues long. V was cut by 0 bases and J by 2 bases, with 9 bases left in between. CDR3 protein: CASSQESRATDTQYF. As DNA, the CDR3 is TGTGCCAGCAGCCAAGAGTCCAGGGCCACAGATACGCAGTATTTT.

The chain joins TRBV27 to TRBJ1-5, with D hard to call. V gave up 1 base and J gave up 6 bases, with 7 bases separating them. The CDR3 runs to 13 residues. The germline CDR1 and CDR2 sequences are MNHEY and SMNVEV (reference sequence). Here the CDR3 reads CASSLFFGQPQHF. In nucleotides, the CDR3 is TGTGCCAGCAGTTTATTCTTTGGTCAGCCCCAGCATTTT.

This chain joins TRBV19 and TRBJ1-5, with TRBD1 matching 7 bases. J lost 5 bases, V lost 7 bases, and 8 bases had no gene match. Per the germline V gene, CDR1 is LNHDA and CDR2 is SQIVND (reference sequence). This CDR3 is 14 amino acids long. DNA for the CDR3: TGTGCCAGTATTGGGACAGTAAGATATCAGCCCCAGCATTTT. Translating it yields CASIGTVRYQPQHF.

CDR3 sequence (DNA): TGTGCCAGTAGTATAGCTCCGGGCAGGGGGAGGGCTGAAGCTTTCTTT. Translated: CASSIAPGRGRAEAFF. The J gene is TRBJ1-1, the V gene TRBV19; 7 nucleotides line up with TRBD1. From germline, CDR1 is LNHDA and CDR2 SQIVND (reference sequence). CDR3 length equals 16 residues. V was pared by 1 base and J by 6 bases, with 11 bases of the junction left unmatched.